This record covers a single T cell receptor (beta chain). Antigen specificity is unknown. The ends were cut back, 3 bases at V and 1 base at J, with 9 bases in the middle. From germline, CDR1 is MDHEN and CDR2 SYDVKM. The CDR3 length is 15 residues. This sample was taken from a study of cytomegalovirus exposure and HLA in healthy donors. Overall study results and limits: Among TCR sequences, most were rare, though some public TCRs appeared in many donors. The study reported that TCR beta sequences accurately predicted HLA-A and HLA-B alleles in most subjects.

This PCR relied on a set of 60 Vbeta primers and 13 Jbeta primers. Profiling relied on immunoSEQ multiplex PCR, and the TCRdb table lists in-frame clones only, not all of them. The sample carries about 94,000 clones, 7.5% to 8.5% recorded once. Sequenced: PBMCs. V is TRBV28 and J is TRBJ1-4; TRBD1 might be the D (5 bases). The sequence was obtained from a man in his fifties or sixties in good health and CMV-seronegative. The CDR3 sequence is CASSFPGGTNEKLFF. CDR3 sequence (DNA): TGTGCCAGCAGTTTTCCGGGGGGAACTAATGAAAAACTGTTTTTT.